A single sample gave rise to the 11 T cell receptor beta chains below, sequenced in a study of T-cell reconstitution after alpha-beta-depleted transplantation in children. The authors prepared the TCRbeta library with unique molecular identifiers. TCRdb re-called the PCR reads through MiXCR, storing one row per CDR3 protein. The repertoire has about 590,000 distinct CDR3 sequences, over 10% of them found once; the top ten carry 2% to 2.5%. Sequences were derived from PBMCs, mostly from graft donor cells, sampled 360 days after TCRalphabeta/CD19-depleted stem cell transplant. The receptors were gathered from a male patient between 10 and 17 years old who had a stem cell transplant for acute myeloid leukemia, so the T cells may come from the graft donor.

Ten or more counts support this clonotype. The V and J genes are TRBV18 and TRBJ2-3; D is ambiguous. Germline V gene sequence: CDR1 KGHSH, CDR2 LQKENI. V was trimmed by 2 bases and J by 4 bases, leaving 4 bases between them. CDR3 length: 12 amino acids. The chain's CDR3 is CASSPFADTQYF. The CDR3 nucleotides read TGTGCCAGCTCACCATTCGCAGATACGCAGTATTTT. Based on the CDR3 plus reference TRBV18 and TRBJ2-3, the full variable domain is NAGVMQNPRHLVRRRGQEARLRCSPMKGHSHVYWYRQLPEEGLKFMVYLQKENIIDESGMPKERFSAEFPKEGPSILRIQQVVRGDSAAYFCASSPFADTQYFGPGTRLTVL.

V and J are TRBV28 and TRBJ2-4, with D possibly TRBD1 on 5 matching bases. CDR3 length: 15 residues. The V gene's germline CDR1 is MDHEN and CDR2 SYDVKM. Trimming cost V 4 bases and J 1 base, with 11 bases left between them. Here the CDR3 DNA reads TGTGCCAGCAGTTCTAGACAGATGGCCAAAAACATTCAGTACTTC. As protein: CASSSRQMAKNIQYF.

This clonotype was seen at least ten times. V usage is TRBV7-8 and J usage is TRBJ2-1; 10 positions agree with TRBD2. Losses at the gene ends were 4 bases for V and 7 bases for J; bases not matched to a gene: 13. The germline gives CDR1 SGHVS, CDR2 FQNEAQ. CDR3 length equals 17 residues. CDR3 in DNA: TGTGCCAGCAGCTCTTTAGCGGGAGGACCTTGGTCTAATGAGCAGTTCTTC. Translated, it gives CASSSLAGGPWSNEQFF. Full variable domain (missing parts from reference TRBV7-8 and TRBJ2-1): GAGVSQSPRYKVAKRGQDVALRCDPISGHVSLFWYQQALGQGPEFLTYFQNEAQLDKSGLPSDRFFAERPEGSVSTLKIQRTQQEDSAVYLCASSSLAGGPWSNEQFFGPGTRLTVL.

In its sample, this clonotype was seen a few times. CDR3 amino acids: CASSLFAGSYEQYF. CDR3 in DNA: TGTGCCAGCAGCTTATTTGCCGGATCCTACGAGCAGTACTTC. This chain links TRBV7-3 with TRBJ2-7; no reliable D call. Germline V gene data show CDR1 as SGHTA and CDR2 as FQGTGA. This CDR3 is 14 amino acids long. V lost 2 bases to trimming and J lost 1 base, with 9 bases between them.

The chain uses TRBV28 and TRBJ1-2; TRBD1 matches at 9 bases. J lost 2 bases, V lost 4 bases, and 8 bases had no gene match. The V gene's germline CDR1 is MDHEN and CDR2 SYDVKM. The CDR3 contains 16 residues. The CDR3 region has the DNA TGTGCCAGCAGTTCATTCTCCGGGACAGGGAACTATGGCTACACCTTC. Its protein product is CASSSFSGTGNYGYTF.

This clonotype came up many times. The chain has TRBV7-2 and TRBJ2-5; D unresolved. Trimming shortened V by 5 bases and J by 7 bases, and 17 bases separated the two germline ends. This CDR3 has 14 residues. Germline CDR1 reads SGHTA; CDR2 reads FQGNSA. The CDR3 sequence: CASSPTGPSGTQYF. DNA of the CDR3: TGTGCCAGCAGCCCAACCGGGCCCTCGGGGACCCAGTACTTC.

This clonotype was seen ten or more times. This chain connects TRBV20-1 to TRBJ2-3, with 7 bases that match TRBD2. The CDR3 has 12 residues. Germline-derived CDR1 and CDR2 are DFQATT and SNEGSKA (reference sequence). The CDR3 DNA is TGCTCCGGGACTATCCCCTCAGATACGCAGTATTTT. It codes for CSGTIPSDTQYF.

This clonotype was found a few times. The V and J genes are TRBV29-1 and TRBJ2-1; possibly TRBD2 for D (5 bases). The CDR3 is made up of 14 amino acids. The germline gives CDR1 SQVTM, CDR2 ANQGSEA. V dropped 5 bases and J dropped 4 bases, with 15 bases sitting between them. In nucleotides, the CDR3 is TGCAGCGTTTTGGCTAGCAGAAGTTACAATGAGCAGTTCTTC. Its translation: CSVLASRSYNEQFF.

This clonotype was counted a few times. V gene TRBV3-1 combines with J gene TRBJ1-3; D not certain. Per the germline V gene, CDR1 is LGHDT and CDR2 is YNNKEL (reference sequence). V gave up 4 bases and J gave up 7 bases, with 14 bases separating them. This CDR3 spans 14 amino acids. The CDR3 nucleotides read TGTGCCAGCAGCCCAATAGGTCCCTCCAACACCATATATTTT. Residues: CASSPIGPSNTIYF. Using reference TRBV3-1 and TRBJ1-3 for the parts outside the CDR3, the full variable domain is DTAVSQTPKYLVTQMGNDKSIKCEQNLGHDTMYWYKQDSKKFLKIMFSYNNKELIINETVPNRFSPKSPDKAHLNLHINSLELGDSAVYFCASSPIGPSNTIYFGEGSWLTVV.

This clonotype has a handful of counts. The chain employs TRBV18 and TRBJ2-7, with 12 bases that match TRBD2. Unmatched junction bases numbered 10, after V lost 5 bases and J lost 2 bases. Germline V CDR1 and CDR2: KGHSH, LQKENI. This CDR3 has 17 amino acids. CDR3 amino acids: CASSGRLAGVRPYEQYF. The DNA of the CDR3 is TGTGCCAGCTCAGGCAGACTAGCGGGAGTACGGCCCTACGAGCAGTACTTC.

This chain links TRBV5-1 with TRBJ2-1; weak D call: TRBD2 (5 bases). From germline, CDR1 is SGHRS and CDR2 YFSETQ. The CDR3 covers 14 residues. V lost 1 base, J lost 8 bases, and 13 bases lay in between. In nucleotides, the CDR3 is TGCGCCAGCAGCTTGTGGACGGGATTAGATGAGCAGTTCTTC. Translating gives CASSLWTGLDEQFF.